Listed here are 7 T cell receptor beta chains from one sample, sequenced in a study of tumor-infiltrating lymphocytes in primary liver carcinoma (dated by TCRdb to between 2016 and 2019). The reads were generated on an Illumina HiSeq 2500. Using a constant-region primer and ProtoScript II reverse transcriptase, TCRbeta-specific cDNA was reverse-transcribed from approximately 0.55 ug total RNA. Three nested multiplex PCR rounds, following a slightly modified ARM-PCR procedure, were used to build the TCRbeta libraries. Each of the first two PCR rounds ran for approximately 10 cycles using multiplex TRBV1-TRBV30 forward primers together with a Cbeta reverse primer. Using fastp at Q25 and MiXCR, TCRdb reprocessed the public reads and kept productive beta chains. Every distinct CDR3 protein forms one entry, paired with its most common genes and DNA. This sample holds 310,000 or so distinct CDR3 sequences; approximately 54% were observed only once. The top ten clonotypes cover around 15% of the sample.

Blood RNA was extracted from unsorted whole blood using TRIzol reagent, and germline DNA was obtained with the DNeasy Blood & Tissue kit. Source material: peripheral blood. The receptors derive from a woman in her twenties or thirties with primary liver carcinoma and hepatitis B virus infection.

Many counts were recorded for this clonotype. The chain employs TRBV12-3 or TRBV12-4 and TRBJ1-1, with D perhaps matching TRBD1 (6 bases). V lost 6 bases and J 8 bases, leaving 19 bases between the germline ends. There are 14 residues in the CDR3. Here the CDR3 DNA reads TGTGCCAGCAGCACTGCTACAGGGTACAGAGAAGCTTTCTTT. Amino acid sequence: CASSTATGYREAFF.

This clonotype was detected only a few times. The chain uses TRBV28 and TRBJ2-3; no definite D call. V was trimmed by 10 bases and J by 2 bases, leaving 10 bases between them. Germline CDR1 is MDHEN and CDR2 is SYDVKM. This CDR3 is built from 12 residues. DNA of the CDR3: TGTGCCACGCGCGGAAACACAGATACGCAGTATTTT. Amino acids: CATRGNTDTQYF.

As concerns this clonotype: Germline and junction disagree at one end, which may indicate a read error. The rearrangement uses TRBV14 and TRBJ2-7; 8 nucleotides match TRBD2. CDR3 length: 17 amino acids. Per germline, CDR1 SGHDN and CDR2 FVKESK. The CDR3: CASSQFLSYSTSGERYF. The DNA for the CDR3 is TGTGCCAGCAGCCAATTCCTAAGTTATAGTACTAGCGGTGAGCGGTACTTC. Supplemented by reference TRBV14 and TRBJ2-7, the full variable domain reads EAGVTQFPSHSVIEKGQTVTLRCDPISGHDNLYWYRRVMGKEIKFLLHFVKESKQDESGMPNNRFLAERTGGTYSTLKVQPAELEDSGVYFCASSQFLSYSTSGERYFGPGTRLTVT.

Comments on this clonotype: Here the CDR3 omits its conserved ending phenylalanine or tryptophan, so a read error is the likely source. The chain couples TRBV11-2 to TRBJ1-6; D unclear. The germline gives CDR1 SGHAT, CDR2 FQNNGV. This CDR3 is built from 13 residues. Written as DNA, the CDR3 is TGTGCCAGTAGCTTGGTCGTGGGGTCACCCCTCCACTAT. Protein sequence: CASSLVVGSPLHY.

This clonotype was detected only once. This may stem from a read error, because a much larger clone lies one nucleotide away. No conserved phenylalanine or tryptophan ends this CDR3, so it is likely a read error. Written as DNA, the CDR3 is TGTGCCAGCAGTCGGACAGGGGCCCAAGAGACCCAGTACCTC. It encodes CASSRTGAQETQYL. V is TRBV6-6 and J is TRBJ2-5; TRBD1 matches 9 bases. This CDR3 is built from 14 residues. V shed 5 bases and J 1 base; nucleotides not matched to a gene: 2. Germline CDR1 and CDR2: MNHNY and SVGAGI (reference sequence).

This clonotype was seen a single time. Possible read error: a much larger clone is one base away. V is TRBV6-5 and J is TRBJ1-1; TRBD1 is a possible D gene (5 bases). This CDR3 has 14 amino acids. V was pared by 6 bases and J by 3 bases, with 14 bases between. CDR1 is MNHEY and CDR2 is SVGAGI in the germline V gene. The CDR3 spells CASRRSQGYTEAFF. CDR3 DNA: TGTGCCAGCAGACGTTCTCAGGGCTACACTGAAGCTTTCTTT.

With respect to this clonotype: Its ends do not fully match the called genes, so a read error is possible. The chain combines TRBV6-2 or TRBV6-3 with TRBJ2-7; TRBD1 aligns across 8 bases. The V gene's germline CDR1 is MNHEY and CDR2 SVGEGT. CDR3 length: 13 amino acids. This CDR3 reads CASSETGDHEHYF. The CDR3 DNA reads as TGTGCCAGTAGTGAGACAGGGGACCACGAGCATTACTTC.